The 15 T cell receptor beta chains presented below share a single source sample, sequenced in a study of neurological immune-mediated disorders. Specified time point: technical triplicate 2. MiXCR, applied by TCRdb to the 5' RACE reads, yields one record per CDR3 protein. This table has about 59,000 distinct CDR3 sequences, approximately 25% appearing once. Specimen: PBMCs. Every receptor here comes from a man aged 55-75 years with HTLV-1-associated myelopathy (HAM/TSP).

This clonotype was seen at least ten times. The rearrangement links TRBV15 to TRBJ2-7; D is unresolved. Germline V gives CDR1 LNHNV, CDR2 YYDKDF (reference sequence). The length of the CDR3 is 15 residues. V lost 0 bases, J lost 2 bases, and 11 bases lay in between. CDR3 sequence reads: CATSRDPDPAYEQYF. The CDR3 DNA is TGTGCCACCAGCAGAGATCCCGACCCAGCCTACGAGCAGTACTTC.

This clonotype has a count of ten or more. This chain joins TRBV4-1 and TRBJ2-5; tentative D call: TRBD2 (5 bases). Trimming left V 1 base short and J 5 bases short, with 11 bases between. The CDR3 covers 14 residues. Germline CDR1 is MGHRA and CDR2 is YSYEKL. The CDR3 is CASSQASGMETQYF. CDR3 coding DNA: TGCGCCAGCAGCCAAGCTTCGGGGATGGAGACCCAGTACTTC.

This clonotype was recorded at least ten times. V and J are TRBV5-1 and TRBJ1-6, with 10 bases identical to TRBD1. Trimming took 0 bases from V and 8 from J; bases not matched to a gene: 5. CDR3 length: 16 residues. Germline assignment: CDR1 SGHRS and CDR2 YFSETQ. CDR3 nucleotide sequence: TGCGCCAGCAGCTTGGAGGGACAGGGGCCATATTCACCCCTCCACTTT. Translated: CASSLEGQGPYSPLHF.

This chain joins TRBV21-1 and TRBJ2-7. TRBV21-1 constitutes a pseudogene. This CDR3 has 14 amino acids. CDR3 residues: CARGNLDSTNEQYF. The CDR3 coding sequence is TGTGCCAGGGGGAACCTGGACAGCACCAACGAGCAGTACTTC.

V and J are TRBV27 and TRBJ2-7; 13 nucleotides line up with TRBD2. V lost 1 base, J lost 0 bases, and 3 bases stayed unmatched. The CDR3 has 17 residues. The germline CDR1 and CDR2 sequences are MNHEY and SMNVEV (reference sequence). The DNA for the CDR3 is TGTGCCAGCAGTTTATTCGGGACTAGCGGGATCTCCTACGAGCAGTACTTC. Translating it yields CASSLFGTSGISYEQYF.

The sample holds many counts of this clonotype. V usage is TRBV14 and J usage is TRBJ2-7; 8 positions match TRBD1. The trim removed 4 bases at V and 5 bases at J, leaving 4 bases unmatched. CDR3 length equals 13 residues. Germline lookup yields CDR1 SGHDN and CDR2 FVKESK. The CDR3 reads CASSLNRGNEQYF. In DNA form, the CDR3 reads TGTGCCAGCAGCCTTAACAGGGGGAACGAGCAGTACTTC.

Within the sample, this clonotype is medium-sized (0.01 to 0.1%). The rearrangement links TRBV10-3 to TRBJ2-7; 10 bases fit TRBD2. The CDR3 length is 16 residues. Trimming took 0 bases from V and 3 from J; bases not matched to a gene: 5. Germline CDR1 is ENHRY and CDR2 is SYGVKD. The CDR3, as DNA: TGTGCCATCAGTGAGTCGCAACTAGCGGGACACTACGAGCAGTACTTC. Translating gives CAISESQLAGHYEQYF.

This clonotype was observed many times. The V gene is TRBV28, the J gene TRBJ1-1, with D possibly matching TRBD1 (6 bases). Germline CDR1 MDHEN, CDR2 SYDVKM. This CDR3 spans 14 amino acids. The V and J ends lost 8 bases and 1 base respectively, with 14 bases between them. Written as DNA, the CDR3 is TGTGCCAGCGGGTTCGGGACAACGAACACTGAAGCTTTCTTT. It codes for CASGFGTTNTEAFF.

This clonotype was recorded many times. This chain connects TRBV4-1 to TRBJ1-4, with D possibly TRBD1 on 6 matching bases. This CDR3 has 16 amino acids. Germline CDR1 and CDR2: MGHRA and YSYEKL. Trimming took 1 base from V and 8 from J, leaving 17 bases between them. The CDR3 here is CASSQVPGHGGEKLFF. The CDR3 DNA sequence: TGCGCCAGCAGCCAAGTCCCGGGACACGGCGGGGAAAAACTGTTTTTT.

The chain couples TRBV20-1 to TRBJ2-1; 7 bases match TRBD2. The CDR3 runs 16 residues. From germline, CDR1 is DFQATT and CDR2 SNEGSKA (reference sequence). V shed 0 bases, J shed 5 bases, and the junction held 10 bases outside the gene matches. CDR3 residues: CSARDLGRSADNEQFF. CDR3 bases: TGCAGTGCTAGAGATCTCGGGAGGAGTGCCGACAATGAGCAGTTCTTC.

This clonotype came up many times. The chain has TRBV12-3 or TRBV12-4 and TRBJ1-3, with D maybe TRBD1 (5 bases). V was trimmed by 3 bases and J by 1 base, leaving 13 bases between them. The CDR3 covers 16 residues. The CDR3: CASSFWTSQSGNTIYF. Here the CDR3 DNA reads TGTGCCAGCAGTTTCTGGACAAGCCAATCTGGAAACACCATATATTTT.

This clonotype was seen repeatedly, ten times or more. This chain joins TRBV5-1 and TRBJ2-1, with D tentatively TRBD1 (5 bases). This CDR3 has 14 residues. CDR1 and CDR2 from the germline V gene are SGHRS and YFSETQ. Between the trimmed V and J ends, which lost 0 bases and 2 bases, there was a span of 6 bases. In nucleotides, the CDR3 is TGCGCCAGCAGCTTGGAGGGGACCTACAATGAGCAGTTCTTC. This translates into CASSLEGTYNEQFF. Drawing the rest from reference TRBV5-1 and TRBJ2-1, the complete variable domain is KAGVTQTPRYLIKTRGQQVTLSCSPISGHRSVSWYQQTPGQGLQFLFEYFSETQRNKGNFPGRFSGRQFSNSRSEMNVSTLELGDSALYLCASSLEGTYNEQFFGPGTRLTVL.

V gene TRBV15 combines with J gene TRBJ1-5, with D hard to call. The V end lost 0 bases, the J end lost 2 bases, and 11 bases lay between the germline ends. Germline V lookup: CDR1 LNHNV, CDR2 YYDKDF (reference sequence). The CDR3 length is 16 residues. CDR3 loop: CATSRDNLAGNQPQHF. The CDR3 DNA is TGTGCCACCAGCAGAGATAACCTGGCGGGCAATCAGCCCCAGCATTTT. The complete variable domain, with remaining parts taken from reference TRBV15 and TRBJ1-5, reads DAMVIQNPRYQVTQFGKPVTLSCSQTLNHNVMYWYQQKSSQAPKLLFHYYDKDFNNEADTPDNFQSRRPNTSFCFLDIRSPGLGDTAMYLCATSRDNLAGNQPQHFGDGTRLSIL.

At least ten counts were recorded for this clonotype. The chain is built from TRBV20-1 and TRBJ2-5, with D perhaps matching TRBD1 (7 bases). Trimming removed 5 bases from V and 2 bases from J, with 12 bases in between. This CDR3 has 13 residues. The germline V gene has CDR1 DFQATT and CDR2 SNEGSKA (reference sequence). CDR3 loop: CSAAGQTQETQYF. CDR3 nucleotides: TGCAGTGCTGCGGGACAGACTCAAGAGACCCAGTACTTC.

At least ten counts were recorded for this clonotype. The DNA of the CDR3 is TGCAGTGCTACCCCGACTAGCGGGAGTCTCCTTACAGATACGCAGTATTTT. This translates into CSATPTSGSLLTDTQYF. The chain is built from TRBV20-1 and TRBJ2-3, with 12 bases identical to TRBD2. The V segment lost 4 bases and the J segment 3 bases; nucleotides outside the gene matches: 11. Per germline, CDR1 DFQATT and CDR2 SNEGSKA (reference sequence). This CDR3 has 17 residues.